Here is one T cell receptor beta chain with its context. The antigen is undetermined. The sample carries other DNA sequences with the same CDR3. The data originate from a study of shared clonotypes between healthy human individuals. Study summary: Donors had three CD4 naive, three CD4 memory, two CD8 naive and one CD8 memory plate apiece.

General observations from the study: Sequencing depth was predicted to influence how clonotypes are shared among donors. Generally, naive subsets came out with larger estimated richness than memory subsets.

Splitting of each subset's genomic DNA was done evenly across several immunoSEQ plates. Profiled with immunoSEQ multiplex PCR; TCRdb holds only in-frame clones, not every one. The sample holds millions of clones, less than 95% seen once. V lost 2 bases to trimming and J lost 1 base, with 9 bases between them. This CDR3 has 14 amino acids. The germline V gene encodes CDR1 SGHRS and CDR2 YFSETQ. Terminally differentiated effector memory CD45RA+ cells were excluded from the naive CD8 cells, which were CD45RO-negative and positively selected for CCR7. The gene calls are TRBV5-1 and TRBJ1-1, with D perhaps matching TRBD1 (5 bases). This sequence originates from a man aged 18 to 30 in good health. The sequenced sample was naive CD8+ T cells sorted from blood. DNA for the CDR3: TGCGCCAGCAGCTTCGACAGCCCGAACACTGAAGCTTTCTTT. Protein: CASSFDSPNTEAFF. The full variable domain, completed using reference TRBV5-1 and TRBJ1-1, is KAGVTQTPRYLIKTRGQQVTLSCSPISGHRSVSWYQQTPGQGLQFLFEYFSETQRNKGNFPGRFSGRQFSNSRSEMNVSTLELGDSALYLCASSFDSPNTEAFFGQGTRLTVV.